These T cell receptor beta chains were read from a single sample in a study of shared clonotypes between healthy human individuals. Assay: immunoSEQ multiplex PCR; the TCRdb copy retains only in-frame clones and omits some. The table has some 1,100,000 clones, 70% to 80% seen once. The sequenced material came from memory CD4+ T cells from PBMCs. Every receptor here comes from a man between 18 and 29 years old in good health. Some clones in this sample may be carry-over from other donors' samples. Both conserved end residues are part of each CDR3. A D gene is named only where the DNA matches it firmly. Size is omitted from some rows. Given values are once, few, many or a class for expanded clones.

D,J,size,V,DNA,CDR3
-,TRBJ1-5,-,TRBV7-8,TGTGCCAGCAGCTTAGCGGTCGCAGTTGGGCAGCCCCAGCATTTT,CASSLAVAVGQPQHF
-,TRBJ1-5,once,TRBV7-8,TGTGCCAGCAGCTTATCCGGGTATCAGCCCCAGCATTTT,CASSLSGYQPQHF
-,TRBJ2-5,-,TRBV11-1,TGTGCCAGCAGCCGACGAGGGGCAGGACAAGAGACCCAGTACTTC,CASSRRGAGQETQYF
-,TRBJ2-7,-,TRBV30,TGTGCCTGGAGTTTGGGGATATGGGGCGAGCAGTACTTC,CAWSLGIWGEQYF
-,TRBJ2-6,-,TRBV7-2,TGTGCCAGCAGCTTAAAAGGGACGGGGACTGGGGCCAACGTCCTGACTTTC,CASSLKGTGTGANVLTF
TRBD1,TRBJ2-1,-,TRBV5-1,TGCGCCAGCAGCGTCGGGACAGGGGTAAATGAGCAGTTCTTC,CASSVGTGVNEQFF
TRBD2,TRBJ2-1,once,TRBV28,TGTGCCAGCAGCGGGTATAGCGGGAGGCTCGACAATGAGCAGTTCTTC,CASSGYSGRLDNEQFF
-,TRBJ2-2,-,TRBV14,TGTGCCAGCAGCCAAGGGGCAGGACAGAACACCGGGGAGCTGTTTTTT,CASSQGAGQNTGELFF
-,TRBJ1-1,-,TRBV11-1,TGTGCCAGCAGCTTTAATGGGAACACTGAAGCTTTCTTT,CASSFNGNTEAFF
-,TRBJ1-5,-,TRBV30,TGTGCCTGGCGTGGGGGGGGGTGGGCTAGCAATCAGCCCCAGCATTTT,CAWRGGGWASNQPQHF
TRBD2,TRBJ2-7,-,TRBV6-1,TGTGCCAGCAGTGCCTCCTTCGTCGGCGGCGGGAGAGACTACGAGCAGTACTTC,CASSASFVGGGRDYEQYF
-,TRBJ1-4,-,TRBV7-3,TGTGCCAGCAGCTTAGGAGGTGGGAATGAAAAACTGTTTTTT,CASSLGGGNEKLFF
-,TRBJ2-7,few,TRBV28,TGTGCCAGCAGCGAAGCGGGCAACTCCTACGAGCAGTACTTC,CASSEAGNSYEQYF
-,TRBJ2-7,-,TRBV7-9,TGTGCCAGCAGCTCCTCCTCCACTAGCAGCGTCCAACCCTACGAGCAGTACTTC,CASSSSSTSSVQPYEQYF
-,TRBJ1-5,-,TRBV5-1,TGCGCCAGCAGCTGGGGACCCGGGGGCCCCAATCAGCCCCAGCATTTT,CASSWGPGGPNQPQHF
-,TRBJ1-1,-,TRBV19,TGTGCCAGTAGTACCCGGATGAACACTGAAGCTTTCTTT,CASSTRMNTEAFF
TRBD1,TRBJ1-2,-,TRBV5-1,TGCGCCAGCAGCTCCGGGACAGGGGATGTTGGCTACACCTTC,CASSSGTGDVGYTF
-,TRBJ2-7,-,TRBV6-1,TGTGCCAGCACTGAAAGCGGACCGGGGGACGAGCAGTACTTC,CASTESGPGDEQYF
-,TRBJ2-7,-,TRBV29-1,TGCAGCACCCTAAACGCTGGCTACGAGCAGTACTTC,CSTLNAGYEQYF
TRBD1,TRBJ2-5,-,TRBV7-2,TGTGCCAGCAGCTTAAGGACAGGAGAGACCCAGTACTTC,CASSLRTGETQYF
-,TRBJ1-1,few,TRBV5-1,TGCGCCAGCAGCTTAGGGCTACAGTCAATGAACACTGAAGCTTTCTTT,CASSLGLQSMNTEAFF
-,TRBJ2-7,-,TRBV30,TGTGCCTGGAGTGTAGGAGTGGGCAGCTCCTACGAGCAGTACTTC,CAWSVGVGSSYEQYF
-,TRBJ2-1,-,TRBV6-5,TGTGCCAGCAGTTACTCATGGGGTATGTTGGGTGAGCAGTTCTTC,CASSYSWGMLGEQFF
-,TRBJ2-1,-,TRBV1,TGCACCAGCAGCCAAGTAGCGGGAGATAAAAATGAGCAGTTCTTC,CTSSQVAGDKNEQFF
-,TRBJ2-2,-,TRBV7-2,TGTGCCAGCAGCTTTGGAAGAGGAAACACCGGGGAGCTGTTTTTT,CASSFGRGNTGELFF
-,TRBJ2-7,-,TRBV6-6,TGTGCCAGCACTGGACGCCTGCTCAGCGAGCAGTACTTC,CASTGRLLSEQYF
-,TRBJ1-1,few,TRBV30,TGTGCCTGGAGTATGGGTACTTTGGACACTGAAGCTTTCTTT,CAWSMGTLDTEAFF
-,TRBJ2-1,-,TRBV5-4,TGTGCCAGCACAACAAGCGGAACATACAATGAGCAGTTCTTC,CASTTSGTYNEQFF
TRBD2,TRBJ2-5,-,TRBV28,TGTGCCAGCACCCCCGGACTAGCGGGAGTAGAGACCCAGTACTTC,CASTPGLAGVETQYF
TRBD2,TRBJ2-7,-,TRBV11-1,TGTGCCAGCAGCTTAGCTGTAGCGGGAGCAACCTACGAGCAGTACTTC,CASSLAVAGATYEQYF
-,TRBJ2-7,-,TRBV29-1,TGCAGCGTTGGCCAGACGGGGCAAGGCGAGCAGTACTTC,CSVGQTGQGEQYF
TRBD2,TRBJ2-5,once,TRBV5-1,TGCGCCAGCAGCCGAAGCCCGACTAGCGGGGTACAAGAGACCCAGTACTTC,CASSRSPTSGVQETQYF
-,TRBJ1-4,-,TRBV7-3,TGTGCCAGCAGCGCTAATGAAAAACTGTTTTTT,CASSANEKLFF
-,TRBJ2-7,-,TRBV28,TGTGCCAGCAGACCTCGGAAGGAGGAGCAGTACTTC,CASRPRKEEQYF
TRBD1,TRBJ2-1,-,TRBV28,TGTGCCAGCAGCCGACCGGACAGGGCGAACAATGAGCAGTTCTTC,CASSRPDRANNEQFF
-,TRBJ1-3,few,TRBV16,TGTGCCAGCACCACCCCCAGTGGACAGTTCTCTGGAAACACCATATATTTT,CASTTPSGQFSGNTIYF
-,TRBJ2-1,-,TRBV27,TGTGCCAGCAGCAGACTTGTTTACAATGAGCAGTTCTTC,CASSRLVYNEQFF
TRBD2,TRBJ2-1,-,TRBV6-5,TGTGCCAGCGGCGGGGGGGGATCTTACAATGAGCAGTTCTTC,CASGGGGSYNEQFF
TRBD2,TRBJ2-1,-,TRBV5-4,TGTGCCAGCAGCTCCCGGACTAGCGGGACCTACAATGAGCAGTTCTTC,CASSSRTSGTYNEQFF
-,TRBJ2-3,-,TRBV7-9,TGTGCCAGCAGCCACCCTTTGAGTGGCGCGTATTTT,CASSHPLSGAYF
TRBD1,TRBJ2-7,-,TRBV18,TGTGCCAGCTCACCACCGACCGGGACAGGGTACCACGAGCAGTACTTC,CASSPPTGTGYHEQYF
TRBD2,TRBJ2-3,-,TRBV7-2,TGTGCCAGCAGCCTTGGACTAGCGGGAGGGTCGGATACGCAGTATTTT,CASSLGLAGGSDTQYF
-,TRBJ2-1,-,TRBV2,TGTGCCAGCAGTGAAGCGCGTAATAGCGGATACAATGAGCAGTTCTTC,CASSEARNSGYNEQFF
TRBD1,TRBJ1-3,-,TRBV11-2,TGTGCCAGCAGCCTGAAAAGGGTACAGGGGGCGGGAAACACCATATATTTT,CASSLKRVQGAGNTIYF
TRBD1,TRBJ1-5,-,TRBV5-6,TGTGCCAGCAGCTTCGGGACAGTGGGGCATCAGCCCCAGCATTTT,CASSFGTVGHQPQHF
-,TRBJ2-2,-,TRBV4-3,TGCGCCAGCAGCCAAGCGACAGCCCTCACCGGGGAGCTGTTTTTT,CASSQATALTGELFF